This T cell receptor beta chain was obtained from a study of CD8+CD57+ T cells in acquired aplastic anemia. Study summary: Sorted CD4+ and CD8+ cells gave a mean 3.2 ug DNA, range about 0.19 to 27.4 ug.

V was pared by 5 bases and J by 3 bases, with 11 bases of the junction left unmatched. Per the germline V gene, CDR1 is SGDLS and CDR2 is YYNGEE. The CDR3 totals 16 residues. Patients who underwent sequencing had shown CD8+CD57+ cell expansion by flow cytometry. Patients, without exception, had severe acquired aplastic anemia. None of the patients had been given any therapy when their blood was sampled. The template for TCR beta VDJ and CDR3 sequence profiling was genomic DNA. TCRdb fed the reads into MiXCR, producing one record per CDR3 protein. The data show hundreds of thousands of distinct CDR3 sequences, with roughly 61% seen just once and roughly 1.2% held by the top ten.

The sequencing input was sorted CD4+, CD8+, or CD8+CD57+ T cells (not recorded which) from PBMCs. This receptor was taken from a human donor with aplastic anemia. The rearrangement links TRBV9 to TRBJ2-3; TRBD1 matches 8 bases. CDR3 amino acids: CASRDGQGGKTDTQYF. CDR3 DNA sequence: TGTGCCAGCAGAGACGGACAGGGAGGAAAAACAGATACGCAGTATTTT.